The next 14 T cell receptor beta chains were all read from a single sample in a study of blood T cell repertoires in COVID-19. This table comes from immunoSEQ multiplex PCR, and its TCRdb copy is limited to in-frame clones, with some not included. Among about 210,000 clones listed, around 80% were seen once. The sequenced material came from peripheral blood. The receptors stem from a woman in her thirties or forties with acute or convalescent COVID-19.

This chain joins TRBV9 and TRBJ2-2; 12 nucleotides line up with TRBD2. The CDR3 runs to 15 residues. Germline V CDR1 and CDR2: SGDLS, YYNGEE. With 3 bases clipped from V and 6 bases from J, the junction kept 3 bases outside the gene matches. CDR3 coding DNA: TGTGCCAGCAGCGGACTAGCGGGAGAAGCCGGGGAGCTGTTTTTT. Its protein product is CASSGLAGEAGELFF.

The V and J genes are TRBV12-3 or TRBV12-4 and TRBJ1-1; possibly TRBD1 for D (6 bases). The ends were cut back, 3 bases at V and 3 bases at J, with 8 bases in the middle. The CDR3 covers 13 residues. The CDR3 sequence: CASSFNRDTEAFF. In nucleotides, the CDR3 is TGTGCCAGCAGTTTTAACAGGGACACTGAAGCTTTCTTT.

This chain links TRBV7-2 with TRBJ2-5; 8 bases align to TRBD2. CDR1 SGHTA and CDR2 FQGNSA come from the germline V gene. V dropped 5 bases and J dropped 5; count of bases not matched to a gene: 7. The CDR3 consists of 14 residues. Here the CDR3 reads CASSSRGGRETQYF. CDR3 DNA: TGTGCCAGCAGCAGCCGGGGGGGTAGGGAGACCCAGTACTTC.

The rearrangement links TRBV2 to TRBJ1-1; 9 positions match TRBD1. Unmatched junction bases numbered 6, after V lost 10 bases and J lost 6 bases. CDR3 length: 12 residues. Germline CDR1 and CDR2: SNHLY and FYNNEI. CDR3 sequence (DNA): TGTGCCATCCAACAGGGGGCGTCTGAAGCTTTCTTT. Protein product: CAIQQGASEAFF. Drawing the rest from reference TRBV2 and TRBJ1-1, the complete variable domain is EPEVTQTPSHQVTQMGQEVILRCVPISNHLYFYWYRQILGQKVEFLVSFYNNEISEKSEIFDDQFSVERPDGSNFTLKIRSTKLEDSAMYFCAIQQGASEAFFGQGTRLTVV.

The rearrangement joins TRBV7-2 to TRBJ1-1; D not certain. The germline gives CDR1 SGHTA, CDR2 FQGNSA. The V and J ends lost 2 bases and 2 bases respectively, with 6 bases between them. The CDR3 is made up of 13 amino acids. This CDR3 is CASSLQVNTEAFF. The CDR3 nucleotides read TGTGCCAGCAGCTTACAGGTTAACACTGAAGCTTTCTTT.

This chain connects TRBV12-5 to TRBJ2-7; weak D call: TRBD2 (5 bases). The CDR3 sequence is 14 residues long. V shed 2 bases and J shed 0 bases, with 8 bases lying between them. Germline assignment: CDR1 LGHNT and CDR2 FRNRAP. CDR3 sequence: CASGLSADSYEQYF. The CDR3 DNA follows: TGTGCTAGTGGTTTGTCAGCGGACTCCTACGAGCAGTACTTC.

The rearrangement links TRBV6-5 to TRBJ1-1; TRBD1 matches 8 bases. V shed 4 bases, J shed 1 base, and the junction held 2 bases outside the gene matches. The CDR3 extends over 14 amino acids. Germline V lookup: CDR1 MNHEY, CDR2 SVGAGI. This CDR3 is CASSWTGTNTEAFF. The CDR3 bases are TGTGCCAGCAGTTGGACAGGGACGAACACTGAAGCTTTCTTT.

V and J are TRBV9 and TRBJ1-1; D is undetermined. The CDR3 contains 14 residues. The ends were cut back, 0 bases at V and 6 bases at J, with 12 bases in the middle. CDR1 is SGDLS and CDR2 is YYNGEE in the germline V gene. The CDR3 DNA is TGTGCCAGCAGCGTAGCTACGGGGAAGGCTGAAGCTTTCTTT. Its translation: CASSVATGKAEAFF.

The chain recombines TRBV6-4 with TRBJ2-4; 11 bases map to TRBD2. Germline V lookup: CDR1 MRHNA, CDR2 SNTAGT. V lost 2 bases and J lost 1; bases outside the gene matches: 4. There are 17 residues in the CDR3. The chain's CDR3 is CASSDPLAGGAKNIQYF. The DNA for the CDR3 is TGTGCCAGCAGTGACCCATTAGCGGGAGGGGCCAAAAACATTCAGTACTTC.

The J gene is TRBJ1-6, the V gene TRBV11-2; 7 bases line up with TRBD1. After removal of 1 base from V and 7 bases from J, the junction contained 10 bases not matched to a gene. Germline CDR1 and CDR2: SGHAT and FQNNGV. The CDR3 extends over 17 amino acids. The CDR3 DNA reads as TGTGCCAGCAGCTTAGGACCAGGACAGGAGGCAAATTCACCCCTCCACTTT. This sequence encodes CASSLGPGQEANSPLHF. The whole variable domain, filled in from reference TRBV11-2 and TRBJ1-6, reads EAGVAQSPRYKIIEKRQSVAFWCNPISGHATLYWYQQILGQGPKLLIQFQNNGVVDDSQLPKDRFSAERLKGVDSTLKIQPAKLEDSAVYLCASSLGPGQEANSPLHFGNGTRLTVT.

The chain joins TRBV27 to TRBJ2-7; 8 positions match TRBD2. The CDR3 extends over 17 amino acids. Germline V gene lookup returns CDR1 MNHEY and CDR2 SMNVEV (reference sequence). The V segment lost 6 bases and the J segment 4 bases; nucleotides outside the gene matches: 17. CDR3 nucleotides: TGTGCCAGCAGAAAGCAAGCGGGAGCCCCTCCCTGGTACGAGCAGTACTTC. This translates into CASRKQAGAPPWYEQYF.

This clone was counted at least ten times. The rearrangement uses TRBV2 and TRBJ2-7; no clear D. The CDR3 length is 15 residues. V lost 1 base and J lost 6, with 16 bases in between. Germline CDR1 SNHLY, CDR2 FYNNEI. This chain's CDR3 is CASSEVLTTHSEQYF. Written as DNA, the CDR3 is TGTGCCAGCAGTGAAGTTCTGACAACACATTCCGAGCAGTACTTC.

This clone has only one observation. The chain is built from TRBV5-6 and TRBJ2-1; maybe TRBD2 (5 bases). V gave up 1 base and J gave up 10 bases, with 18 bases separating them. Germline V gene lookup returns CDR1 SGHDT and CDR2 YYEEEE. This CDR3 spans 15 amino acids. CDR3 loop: CASSLLDGVLREQFF. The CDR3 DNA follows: TGTGCCAGCAGCTTGTTGGACGGGGTCCTTCGGGAGCAGTTCTTC.

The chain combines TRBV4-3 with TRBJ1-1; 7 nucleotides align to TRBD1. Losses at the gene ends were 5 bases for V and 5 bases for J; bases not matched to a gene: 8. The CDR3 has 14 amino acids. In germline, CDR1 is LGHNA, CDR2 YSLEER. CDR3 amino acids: CASSKRQGGTEAFF. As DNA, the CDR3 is TGCGCCAGCAGCAAAAGACAGGGAGGAACTGAAGCTTTCTTT.